Presented here are 28 T cell receptor beta chains from one specimen sequenced in a study of blood T cell repertoires in COVID-19. Clones were read by immunoSEQ multiplex PCR, and TCRdb kept only the in-frame ones, dropping some. The table shows roughly 100,000 clones, with 76% occurring only once. Source material: peripheral blood. The origin of the receptors is an elderly man with COVID-19, enrolled during active disease.

The rearrangement joins TRBV25-1 to TRBJ1-3, with 11 bases identical to TRBD1. V shed 6 bases and J 1 base; nucleotides not matched to a gene: 8. The germline CDR1 and CDR2 sequences are MGHDK and SYGVNS. CDR3 size: 17 residues. CDR3 protein: CASRALGTGGSGNTIYF. CDR3 nucleotides: TGTGCCAGCAGAGCCTTGGGGACAGGGGGTTCTGGAAACACCATATATTTT.

V and J are TRBV13 and TRBJ2-7; 9 nucleotides line up with TRBD2. Trimming removed 0 bases from V and 7 bases from J; junction bases left unmatched: 7. CDR1 is PRHDT, CDR2 FYEKMQ, per germline (reference sequence). CDR3 length: 15 residues. As DNA, the CDR3 is TGTGCCAGCAGCTTAGGGGTAGCGGGAGCAGATGAGCAGTACTTC. It encodes CASSLGVAGADEQYF.

J is TRBJ2-5 and V is TRBV4-2; D unclear. Germline assignment: CDR1 LGHNA and CDR2 YNFKEQ. V lost 0 bases, J lost 4 bases, and 12 bases lay in between. The CDR3 spans 15 residues. The CDR3 nucleotides are TGTGCCAGCAGCCAAGATATACTTCGGAGAGAGACCCAGTACTTC. This encodes CASSQDILRRETQYF.

The V call is TRBV6-5, the J call TRBJ2-3; TRBD1 agrees at 7 bases. The ends lost 6 bases at V and 2 bases at J; junction bases unmatched: 5. CDR1 MNHEY and CDR2 SVGAGI come from the germline V gene. This CDR3 spans 14 amino acids. In nucleotides, the CDR3 is TGTGCCAGCAGAATACAGGGGATCACAGATACGCAGTATTTT. This translates into CASRIQGITDTQYF.

The V gene is TRBV7-6, the J gene TRBJ2-7, with 9 nucleotides matching TRBD2. This CDR3 contains 14 residues. The germline V gene has CDR1 SGHVS and CDR2 FNYEAQ. V dropped 1 base and J dropped 6; count of bases not matched to a gene: 4. CDR3: CASSLGGLASEQYF. Written as DNA, the CDR3 is TGTGCCAGCAGCTTAGGGGGACTAGCTTCCGAGCAGTACTTC.

The chain has TRBV28 and TRBJ2-5, with D possibly TRBD1 on 6 matching bases. The CDR3 contains 14 residues. CDR1 and CDR2 from the germline V gene are MDHEN and SYDVKM. V was shortened by 2 bases and J by 4 bases, with 11 bases between the two germline ends. CDR3 sequence: CASSLRQVGETQYF. CDR3 bases: TGTGCCAGCAGTTTAAGACAGGTGGGAGAGACCCAGTACTTC.

V is TRBV9 and J is TRBJ2-5, with 10 bases that match TRBD2. This CDR3 is built from 16 residues. Germline V gene lookup returns CDR1 SGDLS and CDR2 YYNGEE. V dropped 3 bases and J dropped 2; count of bases not matched to a gene: 7. The CDR3 bases are TGTGCCAGCAGCGAAGGAACTAGCGGGGCGCAAGAGACCCAGTACTTC. Protein: CASSEGTSGAQETQYF. Variable domain in full (rest from reference TRBV9 and TRBJ2-5): DSGVTQTPKHLITATGQRVTLRCSPRSGDLSVYWYQQSLDQGLQFLIQYYNGEERAKGNILERFSAQQFPDLHSELNLSSLELGDSALYFCASSEGTSGAQETQYFGPGTRLLVL.

The rearrangement uses TRBV6-5 and TRBJ2-3; TRBD1 agrees at 9 bases. With 5 bases clipped from V and 7 bases from J, the junction kept 4 bases outside the gene matches. This CDR3 is 13 amino acids long. Germline CDR1 is MNHEY and CDR2 is SVGAGI. The CDR3 sequence is CASSTGGKNTQYF. In DNA form, the CDR3 reads TGTGCCAGCAGTACAGGGGGCAAAAATACGCAGTATTTT.

This clone was seen more than once but under ten times. This sequence joins TRBV2 and TRBJ1-2; a possible D gene is TRBD1 (6 bases). This CDR3 contains 12 residues. Trimming stripped 10 bases from V and 5 bases from J, with 14 bases between. Germline loops: CDR1 SNHLY, CDR2 FYNNEI. DNA for the CDR3: TGTGCCATTGGGGGGGGCGCATATGGCTACACCTTC. Amino acid sequence: CAIGGGAYGYTF.

The chain carries TRBV10-3 and TRBJ1-2; 12 bases agree with TRBD1. Unmatched junction bases numbered 10, after V lost 2 bases and J lost 6 bases. Germline CDR1 ENHRY, CDR2 SYGVKD. The CDR3 is 17 amino acids. CDR3 sequence reads: CAISEGSGTGGADGYTF. The CDR3 nucleotides read TGTGCCATCAGTGAGGGCTCCGGGACAGGGGGCGCAGATGGCTACACCTTC.

The chain links TRBV2 to TRBJ2-7; D possibly corresponds to TRBD2 (5 bases). V lost 7 bases to trimming and J lost 5 bases, with 18 bases between them. Per the germline V gene, CDR1 is SNHLY and CDR2 is FYNNEI. This CDR3 region has 14 residues. The CDR3 loop reads CASNKRGGLNEQYF. In DNA, the CDR3 is TGTGCCAGCAACAAAAGAGGCGGACTTAACGAGCAGTACTTC.

This chain uses TRBV29-1 with TRBJ1-2, with 7 bases aligning to TRBD1. This CDR3 has 14 amino acids. Trimming removed 3 bases from V and 8 bases from J; junction bases left unmatched: 12. From germline, CDR1 is SQVTM and CDR2 ANQGSEA. CDR3 coding DNA: TGCAGCGTTGATGGGGACAGCGTTTCCCGCGGCTACACCTTC. Translation gives CSVDGDSVSRGYTF.

This clone was recorded a few times. The chain joins TRBV24-1 to TRBJ2-7, with D tentatively TRBD1 (6 bases). The CDR3 loop spans 16 amino acids. Trimming shortened V by 7 bases and J by 3 bases, and 21 bases separated the two germline ends. Looked up from germline, CDR1 is KGHDR and CDR2 is SFDVKD. The CDR3 protein is CATRTGSEKRFYEQYF. DNA for the CDR3: TGTGCCACCAGAACAGGGTCGGAAAAGCGTTTCTACGAGCAGTACTTC.

The V gene is TRBV2, the J gene TRBJ1-1; D possibly corresponds to TRBD1 (6 bases). V lost 2 bases and J lost 12, with 16 bases in between. Per germline, CDR1 SNHLY and CDR2 FYNNEI. This CDR3 contains 13 residues. The DNA of the CDR3 is TGTGCCAGCAGTGAAACCCGGGACACCTCAACTTTCTTT. Translation: CASSETRDTSTFF.

The chain carries TRBV5-1 and TRBJ2-1; 7 bases line up with TRBD2. V dropped 0 bases and J dropped 8; count of bases not matched to a gene: 8. The CDR3 sequence is 15 residues long. CDR1 is SGHRS, CDR2 YFSETQ, per germline. CDR3 in amino acids: CASSLVAGAVDEQFF. In DNA, the CDR3 is TGCGCCAGCAGCTTGGTGGCGGGAGCAGTGGATGAGCAGTTCTTC. Full variable domain (remainder filled in from reference TRBV5-1 and TRBJ2-1): KAGVTQTPRYLIKTRGQQVTLSCSPISGHRSVSWYQQTPGQGLQFLFEYFSETQRNKGNFPGRFSGRQFSNSRSEMNVSTLELGDSALYLCASSLVAGAVDEQFFGPGTRLTVL.

The CDR3 here is CASSTGTSGSADTQYF. The CDR3 DNA follows: TGTGCCAGCAGCACAGGGACTAGCGGGAGTGCTGATACGCAGTATTTT. V usage is TRBV9 and J usage is TRBJ2-3, with TRBD2 matching 14 bases. The length of the CDR3 is 16 residues. The J segment lost 6 bases and the V segment lost 4 bases, leaving 7 bases of the junction unmatched. CDR1 and CDR2 from the germline V gene are SGDLS and YYNGEE. The full variable domain, its missing parts supplied by reference TRBV9 and TRBJ2-3, is DSGVTQTPKHLITATGQRVTLRCSPRSGDLSVYWYQQSLDQGLQFLIQYYNGEERAKGNILERFSAQQFPDLHSELNLSSLELGDSALYFCASSTGTSGSADTQYFGPGTRLTVL.

The CDR3 region has the DNA TGTGCCAGCAGTTTTTTCGGGACAGGGCGTCAGCCCCAGCATTTT. Translated: CASSFFGTGRQPQHF. The chain recombines TRBV28 with TRBJ1-5; TRBD1 agrees at 9 bases. This CDR3 has 15 amino acids. The V segment lost 3 bases and the J segment 6 bases; nucleotides outside the gene matches: 6. From germline, CDR1 is MDHEN and CDR2 SYDVKM.

Only a few counts were recorded for this clone. The rearrangement joins TRBV5-1 to TRBJ2-2; tentatively, D is TRBD2 (5 bases). Germline lookup yields CDR1 SGHRS and CDR2 YFSETQ. The V gene lost 0 bases and the J gene lost 4 bases, with 13 bases spanning the gap. The CDR3 is made up of 16 amino acids. DNA for the CDR3: TGCGCCAGCAGCTTGGCAGGAGCGGCGAGCACCGGGGAGCTGTTTTTT. Protein sequence: CASSLAGAASTGELFF.

This clone was counted a single time. The chain is built from TRBV10-3 and TRBJ2-1, with TRBD2 matching over 10 bases. Unmatched junction bases numbered 9, after V lost 3 bases and J lost 7 bases. The CDR3 is 16 residues long. The germline V gene encodes CDR1 ENHRY and CDR2 SYGVKD. The CDR3 loop reads CAISDIGLAERNEQFF. CDR3 nucleotide sequence: TGTGCCATCAGTGATATTGGACTAGCGGAGAGAAATGAGCAGTTCTTC.

The rearrangement uses TRBV29-1 and TRBJ1-1; D remains unclear. CDR1 is SQVTM, CDR2 ANQGSEA, per germline. The CDR3 spans 13 residues. The V end was cut by 3 bases, the J end by 0 bases, with 8 bases between. CDR3 residues: CSVEGRMNTEAFF. The DNA for the CDR3 is TGCAGCGTTGAGGGCAGGATGAACACTGAAGCTTTCTTT.

The CDR3: CASSLGLGDNEQFF. DNA for the CDR3: TGTGCCAGCAGCTTGGGACTAGGGGACAATGAGCAGTTCTTC. The V call is TRBV7-2, the J call TRBJ2-1; the match to TRBD2 covers 8 bases. Trimming cost V 3 bases and J 5 bases; bases outside gene matches: 3. CDR1 SGHTA and CDR2 FQGNSA come from the germline V gene. The CDR3 is made up of 14 amino acids.

The CDR3 DNA reads TGTGCCAGCAGCTTACTAGCGGGGGTCTCCTACGAGCAGTACTTC. This encodes CASSLLAGVSYEQYF. The chain recombines TRBV5-5 with TRBJ2-7, with TRBD2 identical over 11 bases. The CDR3 has 15 residues. Germline CDR1 and CDR2: SGHKS and YYEKEE (reference sequence). V shed 2 bases and J 0 bases; nucleotides not matched to a gene: 1.

CDR3 nucleotide sequence: TGTGCCAGCAGCTGGACTAGCGGGAGAAGCGAGCAGTACTTC. It translates to CASSWTSGRSEQYF. The rearrangement joins TRBV7-8 to TRBJ2-7; TRBD2 matches 13 bases. V lost 4 bases and J lost 6; bases outside the gene matches: 3. CDR3 size: 14 residues. Germline V CDR1 and CDR2: SGHVS, FQNEAQ.

The table lists this clone with a few counts. This rearrangement joins TRBV5-4 to TRBJ1-1; D is uncertain. This CDR3 region has 14 residues. The V end was cut by 4 bases, the J end by 0 bases, with 10 bases between. CDR1 and CDR2 from the germline V gene are SGHNT and YYREEE (reference sequence). The CDR3 is CASSTAVMNTEAFF. Written as DNA, the CDR3 is TGTGCCAGCAGCACCGCAGTGATGAACACTGAAGCTTTCTTT.

V is TRBV7-9 and J is TRBJ1-2, with 9 positions matching TRBD1. Germline V gene lookup returns CDR1 SEHNR and CDR2 FQNEAQ (reference sequence). The ends lost 6 bases at V and 8 bases at J; junction bases unmatched: 7. This CDR3 contains 13 residues. The CDR3 loop is CASSTRQGGGYTF. The CDR3 bases are TGTGCCAGCAGTACCAGACAGGGGGGCGGCTACACCTTC.

V is TRBV7-2 and J is TRBJ2-1, with a possible D match to TRBD1 (5 bases). The CDR3 is made up of 17 amino acids. From germline, CDR1 is SGHTA and CDR2 FQGNSA. V gave up 0 bases and J gave up 3 bases, with 15 bases separating them. The CDR3 reads CASSLAVISQGYNEQFF. CDR3 coding DNA: TGTGCCAGCAGCTTAGCGGTGATCTCCCAGGGCTACAATGAGCAGTTCTTC.

The V call is TRBV20-1, the J call TRBJ2-2; D is possibly TRBD1 (6 bases). Germline lookup yields CDR1 DFQATT and CDR2 SNEGSKA (reference sequence). Trimming left V 3 bases short and J 1 base short, with 9 bases between. The length of the CDR3 is 14 residues. The CDR3 region has the DNA TGCAGTGCTAGTCCGGGACAGAACACCGGGGAGCTGTTTTTT. This encodes CSASPGQNTGELFF.

V is TRBV7-9 and J is TRBJ2-3; D is unclear. Trimming left V 5 bases short and J 4 bases short, with 19 bases between. Germline values: CDR1 SEHNR, CDR2 FQNEAQ (reference sequence). The CDR3 sequence is 16 residues long. CDR3 in DNA: TGTGCCAGCAGCCACACTAATGCGCAAGGCGCAGATACGCAGTATTTT. Translating gives CASSHTNAQGADTQYF. Full variable domain (rest looked up from reference TRBV7-9 and TRBJ2-3): DTGVSQNPRHKITKRGQNVTFRCDPISEHNRLYWYRQTLGQGPEFLTYFQNEAQLEKSRLLSDRFSAERPKGSFSTLEIQRTEQGDSAMYLCASSHTNAQGADTQYFGPGTRLTVL.